The next 4 T cell receptor beta chains were all read from a single sample in a study of T cells in Graves' hyperthyroidism and ophthalmopathy. The CDR3 regions of TCR beta were amplified from RNA transcripts. The HTBI set primed first-round TCR CDR3 RT-PCR. MiXCR, run by TCRdb on the multiplex PCR reads, gives a single entry per CDR3 protein. The table records hundreds of thousands of distinct CDR3 sequences, 25% to 30% of them present only once. The sequenced sample consisted of blood. These receptors all come from a man between 40 and 49 years old with Graves' hyperthyroidism that later progressed to Graves' ophthalmopathy.

In its sample, this clonotype was seen many times. The V call is TRBV6-1, the J call TRBJ2-4; D tentatively fits TRBD1 or TRBD2 (5 bases each). V was cut by 5 bases and J by 4 bases, with 15 bases left in between. CDR1 and CDR2 from the germline V gene are MNHNS and SASEGT. This CDR3 is 15 amino acids long. The CDR3 sequence is CASSPIPGPKNIQYF. The CDR3 DNA reads as TGTGCCAGCAGTCCCATCCCGGGACCTAAAAACATTCAGTACTTC.

The genes are TRBV6-2 or TRBV6-3 and TRBJ1-5; possible D gene TRBD1, 6 bases. Germline CDR1 and CDR2: MNHEY and SVGEGT. The ends were cut back, 5 bases at V and 1 base at J, with 15 bases in the middle. This CDR3 is 16 amino acids long. The CDR3 sequence: CASSPRRGDSNQPQHF. In nucleotides, the CDR3 is TGTGCCAGCAGTCCCCGGAGGGGGGACAGCAATCAGCCCCAGCATTTT.

This clonotype was seen ten or more times. The rearrangement joins TRBV6-1 to TRBJ2-3, with 11 bases fitting TRBD1. Trimming at V came to 5 bases and at J to 4 bases, leaving 2 bases not matched to a gene. CDR1 and CDR2 from the germline V gene are MNHNS and SASEGT. CDR3 length: 14 residues. The CDR3 is CASSKGQGADTQYF. The CDR3, as DNA: TGTGCCAGCAGTAAGGGACAGGGGGCAGATACGCAGTATTTT.

In its sample, this clonotype was seen many times. The V call is TRBV27, the J call TRBJ2-5; TRBD2 agrees at 9 bases. Unmatched junction bases numbered 6, after V lost 4 bases and J lost 12 bases. This CDR3 spans 12 amino acids. Germline V gene data show CDR1 as MNHEY and CDR2 as SMNVEV (reference sequence). The CDR3 loop is CASSSSGTVKYF. The CDR3, as DNA: TGTGCCAGCAGTTCTAGCGGGACTGTCAAGTACTTC.